The clone carrying this T cell receptor beta chain has only a few counts. Its target is not known. CDR3 length: 13 residues. Germline lookup yields CDR1 LNHDA and CDR2 SQIVND (reference sequence). V was shortened by 3 bases and J by 7 bases, with 10 bases between the two germline ends. The sample is drawn from a study of cytomegalovirus exposure and HLA in healthy donors. General study results and limits: An analysis was carried out at a later point. It showed that HLA-associated TCR beta chains were more clonally expanded than equally common non-associated chains. Reports indicated that the classifier achieved high specificity and sensitivity in diagnosing cytomegalovirus status. Later on, a genetic analysis was performed. It linked a missense variant in DCLRE1C with V- and J-gene trimming of TCR beta.

This PCR relied on a set of 60 Vbeta primers and 13 Jbeta primers. Assay: immunoSEQ multiplex PCR; the TCRdb copy retains only in-frame clones and omits some. The table shows 100,000 or so clones, with approximately 65% occurring only once. The chain links TRBV19 to TRBJ1-5; D remains unclear. This receptor was identified in a man younger than 40 in good health and CMV-seronegative. Source material: PBMCs. The CDR3 DNA follows: TGTGCCAGTAGTATCGAGGAGGGCCAGCCCCAGCATTTT. As protein: CASSIEEGQPQHF. The full variable domain, completed using reference TRBV19 and TRBJ1-5, is DGGITQSPKYLFRKEGQNVTLSCEQNLNHDAMYWYRQDPGQGLRLIYYSQIVNDFQKGDIAEGYSVSREKKESFPLTVTSAQKNPTAFYLCASSIEEGQPQHFGDGTRLSIL.